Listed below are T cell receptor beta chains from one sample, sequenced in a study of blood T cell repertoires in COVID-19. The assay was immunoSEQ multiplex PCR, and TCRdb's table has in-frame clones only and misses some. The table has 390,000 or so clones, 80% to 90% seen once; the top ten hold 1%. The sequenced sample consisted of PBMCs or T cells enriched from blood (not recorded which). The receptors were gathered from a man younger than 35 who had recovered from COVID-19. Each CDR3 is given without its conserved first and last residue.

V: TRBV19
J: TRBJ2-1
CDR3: ASSVGGENEQF

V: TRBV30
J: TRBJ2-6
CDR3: AWSGVLSGANVLT

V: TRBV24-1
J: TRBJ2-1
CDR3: ATSRGQGAYNEQF

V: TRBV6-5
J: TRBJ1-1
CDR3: ASSSQTGKAF

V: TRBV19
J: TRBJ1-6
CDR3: ASREGPVNSPLH

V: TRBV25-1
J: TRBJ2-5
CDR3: ASSEFSGGPETQY

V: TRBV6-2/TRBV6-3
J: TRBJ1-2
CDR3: ASSFGQDFGYT

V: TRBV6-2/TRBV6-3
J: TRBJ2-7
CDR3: ASSYEASARGWVYEQY

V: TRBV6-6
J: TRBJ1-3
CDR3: ASRSNDRGSGNTIY

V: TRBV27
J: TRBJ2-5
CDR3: ASSHFGMGRDSESGTQY

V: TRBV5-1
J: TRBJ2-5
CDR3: ASSIPTGPYETQY

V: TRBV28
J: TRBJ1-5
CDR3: ASSPLGQGQGGNQPQH

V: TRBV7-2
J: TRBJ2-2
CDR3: ATRPQGNTGELF

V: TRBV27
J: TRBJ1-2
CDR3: ASSSGQGGGYT

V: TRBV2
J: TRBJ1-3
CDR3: ASKTGGEAGNTIY

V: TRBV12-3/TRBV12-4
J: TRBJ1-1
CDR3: ASSRRVNTEAF

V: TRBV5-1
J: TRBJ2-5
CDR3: ASSQGPSTETQY

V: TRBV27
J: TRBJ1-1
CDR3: ASSLSSGMNTEAF

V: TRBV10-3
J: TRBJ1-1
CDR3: AIITADLTEAF

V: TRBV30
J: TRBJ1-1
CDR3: AWSANRDRGPRRNTEAF

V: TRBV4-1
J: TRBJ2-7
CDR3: ASSQDIIASGSYEQY

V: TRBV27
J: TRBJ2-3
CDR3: ASSSSFVVSFRDRPTDTQY

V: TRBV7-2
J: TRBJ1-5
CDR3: ASSPLGGTPGEPQH

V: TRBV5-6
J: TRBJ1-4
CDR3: ASSLGTVGEKLF

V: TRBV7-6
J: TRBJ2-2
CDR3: ASSQQTSGGDPTGELF

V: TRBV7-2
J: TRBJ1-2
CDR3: ASSSGPGWTGDGYT

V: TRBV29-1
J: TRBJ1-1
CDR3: SVLLQGAFAF